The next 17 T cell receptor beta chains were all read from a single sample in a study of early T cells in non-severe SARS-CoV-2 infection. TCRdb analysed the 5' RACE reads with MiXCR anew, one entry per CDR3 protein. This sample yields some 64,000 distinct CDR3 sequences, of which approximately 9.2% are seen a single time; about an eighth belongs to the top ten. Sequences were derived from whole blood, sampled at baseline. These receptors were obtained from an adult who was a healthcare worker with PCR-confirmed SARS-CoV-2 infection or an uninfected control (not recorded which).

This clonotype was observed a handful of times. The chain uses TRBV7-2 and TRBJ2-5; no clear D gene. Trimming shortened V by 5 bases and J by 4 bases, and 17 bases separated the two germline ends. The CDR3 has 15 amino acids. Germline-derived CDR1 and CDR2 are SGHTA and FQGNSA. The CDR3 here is CASSPLRTIRETQYF. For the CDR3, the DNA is TGTGCCAGCAGCCCGCTTCGGACCATCCGAGAGACCCAGTACTTC.

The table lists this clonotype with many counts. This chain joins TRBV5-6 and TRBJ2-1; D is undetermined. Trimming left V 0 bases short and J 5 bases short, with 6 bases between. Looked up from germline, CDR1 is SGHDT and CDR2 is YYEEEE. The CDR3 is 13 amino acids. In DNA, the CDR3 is TGTGCCAGCAGCTTGGTGTGGGACAATGAGCAGTTCTTC. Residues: CASSLVWDNEQFF. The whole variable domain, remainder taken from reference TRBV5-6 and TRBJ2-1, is DAGVTQSPTHLIKTRGQQVTLRCSPKSGHDTVSWYQQALGQGPQFIFQYYEEEERQRGNFPDRFSGHQFPNYSSELNVNALLLGDSALYLCASSLVWDNEQFFGPGTRLTVL.

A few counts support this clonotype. DNA for the CDR3: TGTGCCAGCAGTCTGGGGGCCACCCCCTACGAGCAGTACTTC. Translated, it gives CASSLGATPYEQYF. This chain joins TRBV27 and TRBJ2-7; perhaps TRBD1 as D (6 bases). CDR1 and CDR2 from the germline V gene are MNHEY and SMNVEV (reference sequence). The ends were cut back, 5 bases at V and 2 bases at J, with 13 bases in the middle. This CDR3 has 14 residues.

The CDR3 here is CAISGAGNGYTF. The DNA for the CDR3 is TGTGCCATCAGCGGGGCAGGGAATGGCTACACCTTC. The rearrangement links TRBV10-3 to TRBJ1-2; D perhaps matches TRBD1 (5 bases). The CDR3 spans 12 residues. Trimming cost V 6 bases and J 6 bases, with 11 bases left between them. From germline, CDR1 is ENHRY and CDR2 SYGVKD.

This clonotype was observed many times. The CDR3 DNA reads TGTGCCAGCAGCGGAACCGGGACAGCATTACAGGTCCTCCACTTT. Encoded protein: CASSGTGTALQVLHF. V is TRBV5-6 and J is TRBJ1-6; 7 nucleotides match TRBD1. V trimming: 4 bases; J trimming: 15 bases; junction bases outside the gene matches: 16. Germline loops: CDR1 SGHDT, CDR2 YYEEEE. The CDR3 contains 15 residues. Looking up the rest from reference TRBV5-6 and TRBJ1-6 gives the full variable domain: DAGVTQSPTHLIKTRGQQVTLRCSPKSGHDTVSWYQQALGQGPQFIFQYYEEEERQRGNFPDRFSGHQFPNYSSELNVNALLLGDSALYLCASSGTGTALQVLHFGNGTRLTVT.

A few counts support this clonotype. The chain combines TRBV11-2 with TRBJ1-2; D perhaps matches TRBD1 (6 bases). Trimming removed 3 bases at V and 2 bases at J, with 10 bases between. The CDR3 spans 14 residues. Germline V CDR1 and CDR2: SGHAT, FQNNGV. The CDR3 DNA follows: TGTGCCAGCAGCTTCACAGGGTCCAACTATGGCTACACCTTC. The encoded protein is CASSFTGSNYGYTF.

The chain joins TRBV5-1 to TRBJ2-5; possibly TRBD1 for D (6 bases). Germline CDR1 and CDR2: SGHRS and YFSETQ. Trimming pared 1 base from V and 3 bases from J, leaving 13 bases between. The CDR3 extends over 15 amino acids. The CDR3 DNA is TGCGCCAGCAGCTTGTACAGGGCGGGTGAAGAGACCCAGTACTTC. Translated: CASSLYRAGEETQYF.

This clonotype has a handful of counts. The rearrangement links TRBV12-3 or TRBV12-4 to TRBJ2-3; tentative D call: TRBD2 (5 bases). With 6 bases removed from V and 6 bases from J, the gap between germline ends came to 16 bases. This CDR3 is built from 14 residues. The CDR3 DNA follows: TGTGCCAGCAGGCGTTCGGACTTATCGGATACGCAGTATTTT. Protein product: CASRRSDLSDTQYF.

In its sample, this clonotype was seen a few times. CDR3 nucleotide sequence: TGCAGTGCTGGGCAGGGTCCTAGGGACACTGAAGCTTTCTTT. Translation: CSAGQGPRDTEAFF. The chain has TRBV20-1 and TRBJ1-1; tentatively, D is TRBD1 (5 bases). Germline CDR1 is DFQATT and CDR2 is SNEGSKA (reference sequence). This CDR3 is built from 14 residues. V was clipped by 5 bases and J by 3 bases, with 16 bases between them.

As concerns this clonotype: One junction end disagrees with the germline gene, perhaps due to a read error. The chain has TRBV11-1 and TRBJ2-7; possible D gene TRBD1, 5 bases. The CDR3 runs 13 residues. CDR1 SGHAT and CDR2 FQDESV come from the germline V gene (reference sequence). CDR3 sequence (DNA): TGTGCCAGCAGCTTTCGAGGACAAACCGCGGCAATCTTC. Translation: CASSFRGQTAAIF.

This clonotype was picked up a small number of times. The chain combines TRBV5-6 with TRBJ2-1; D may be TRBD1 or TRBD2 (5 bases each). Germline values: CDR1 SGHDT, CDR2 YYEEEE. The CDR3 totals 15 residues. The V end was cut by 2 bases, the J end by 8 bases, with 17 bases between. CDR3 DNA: TGTGCCAGCAGCTTTCCTTCCGGGGACGGGGATGAGCAGTTCTTC. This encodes CASSFPSGDGDEQFF.

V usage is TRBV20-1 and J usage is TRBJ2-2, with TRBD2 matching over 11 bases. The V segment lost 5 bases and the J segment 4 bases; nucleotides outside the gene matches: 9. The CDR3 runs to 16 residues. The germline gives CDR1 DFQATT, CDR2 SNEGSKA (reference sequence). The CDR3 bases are TGCAGTGCTCCCCGACTAGCGGGAAGATCCACCGGGGAGCTGTTTTTT. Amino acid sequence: CSAPRLAGRSTGELFF.

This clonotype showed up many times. CDR3 coding DNA: TGTGCCAGCAGCCAAGATTGGGCTGAAGCTTTCTTT. Protein: CASSQDWAEAFF. V and J are TRBV11-2 and TRBJ1-1; no clear D gene. V gave up 5 bases and J gave up 6 bases, with 10 bases separating them. The CDR3 has 12 residues. Germline CDR1 and CDR2: SGHAT and FQNNGV.

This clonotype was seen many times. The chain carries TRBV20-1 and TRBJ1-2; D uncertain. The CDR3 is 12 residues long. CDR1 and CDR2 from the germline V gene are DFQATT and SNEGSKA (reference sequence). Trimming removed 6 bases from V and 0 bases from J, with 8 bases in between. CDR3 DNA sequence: TGCAGTGCCCGGGCCACTAACTATGGCTACACCTTC. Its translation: CSARATNYGYTF.

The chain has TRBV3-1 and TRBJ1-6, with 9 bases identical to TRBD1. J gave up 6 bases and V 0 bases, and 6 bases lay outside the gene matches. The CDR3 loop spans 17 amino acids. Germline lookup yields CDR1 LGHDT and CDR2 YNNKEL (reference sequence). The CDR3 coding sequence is TGTGCCAGCAGCCAAGACCTTACAGGGGGCCGTAATTCACCCCTCCACTTT. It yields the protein CASSQDLTGGRNSPLHF. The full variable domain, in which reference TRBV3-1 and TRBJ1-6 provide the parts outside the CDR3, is DTAVSQTPKYLVTQMGNDKSIKCEQNLGHDTMYWYKQDSKKFLKIMFSYNNKELIINETVPNRFSPKSPDKAHLNLHINSLELGDSAVYFCASSQDLTGGRNSPLHFGNGTRLTVT.

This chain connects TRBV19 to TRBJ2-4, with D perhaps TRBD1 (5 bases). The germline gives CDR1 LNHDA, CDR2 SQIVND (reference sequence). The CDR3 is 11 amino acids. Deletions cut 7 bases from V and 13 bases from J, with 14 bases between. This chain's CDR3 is CASTLGALQYF. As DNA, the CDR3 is TGTGCCAGTACCCTAGGGGCTCTACAGTACTTC.

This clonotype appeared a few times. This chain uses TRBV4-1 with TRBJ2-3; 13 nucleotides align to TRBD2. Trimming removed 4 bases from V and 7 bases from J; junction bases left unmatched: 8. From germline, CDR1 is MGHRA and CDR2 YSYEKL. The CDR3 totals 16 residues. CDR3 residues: CASSPRGTSGTYTQYF. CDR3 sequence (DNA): TGCGCCAGCAGCCCTCGAGGGACTAGCGGGACCTATACGCAGTATTTT.